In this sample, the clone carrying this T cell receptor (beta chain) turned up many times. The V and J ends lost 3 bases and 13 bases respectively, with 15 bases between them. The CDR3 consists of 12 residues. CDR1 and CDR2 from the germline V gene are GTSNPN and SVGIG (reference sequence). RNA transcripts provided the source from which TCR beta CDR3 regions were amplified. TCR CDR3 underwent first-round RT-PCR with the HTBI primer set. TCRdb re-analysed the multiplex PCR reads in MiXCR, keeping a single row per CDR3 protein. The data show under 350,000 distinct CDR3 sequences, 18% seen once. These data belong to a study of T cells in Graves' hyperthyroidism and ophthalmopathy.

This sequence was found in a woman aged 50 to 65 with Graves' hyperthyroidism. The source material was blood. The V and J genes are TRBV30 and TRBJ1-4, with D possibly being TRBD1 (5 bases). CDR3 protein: CAWSLPGGALFF. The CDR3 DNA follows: TGTGCCTGGAGCCTTCCGGGAGGGGCACTGTTTTTT.